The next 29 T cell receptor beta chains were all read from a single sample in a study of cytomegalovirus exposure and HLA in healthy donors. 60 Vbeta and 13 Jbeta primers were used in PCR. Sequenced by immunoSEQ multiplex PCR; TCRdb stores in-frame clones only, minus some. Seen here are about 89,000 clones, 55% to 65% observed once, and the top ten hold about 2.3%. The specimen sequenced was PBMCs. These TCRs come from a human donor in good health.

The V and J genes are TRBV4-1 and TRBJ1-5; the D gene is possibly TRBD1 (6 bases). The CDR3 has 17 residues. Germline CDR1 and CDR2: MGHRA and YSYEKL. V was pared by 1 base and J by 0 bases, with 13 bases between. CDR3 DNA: TGCGCCAGCAGCCAAGTCGGGTGGGGGCATAGCAATCAGCCCCAGCATTTT. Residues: CASSQVGWGHSNQPQHF.

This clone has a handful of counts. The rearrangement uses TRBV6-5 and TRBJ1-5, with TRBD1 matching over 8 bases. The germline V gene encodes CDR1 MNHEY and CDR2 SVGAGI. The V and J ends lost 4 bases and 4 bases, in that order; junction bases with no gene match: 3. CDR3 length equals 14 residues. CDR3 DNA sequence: TGTGCCAGCAGTTTCGGACAGGGAAATCAGCCCCAGCATTTT. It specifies CASSFGQGNQPQHF.

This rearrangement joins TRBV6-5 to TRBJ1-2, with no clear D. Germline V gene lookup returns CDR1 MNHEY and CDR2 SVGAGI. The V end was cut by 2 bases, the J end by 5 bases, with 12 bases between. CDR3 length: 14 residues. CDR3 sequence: CASSYGQLLYGYTF. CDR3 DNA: TGTGCCAGCAGTTACGGGCAGCTTTTGTATGGCTACACCTTC.

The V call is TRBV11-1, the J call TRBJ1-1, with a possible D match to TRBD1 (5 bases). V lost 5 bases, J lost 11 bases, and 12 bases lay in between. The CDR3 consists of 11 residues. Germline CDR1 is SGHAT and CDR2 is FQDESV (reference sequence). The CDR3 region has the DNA TGTGCCAGCAGCCGTGGGGGAGGCGCTTTCTTT. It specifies CASSRGGGAFF.

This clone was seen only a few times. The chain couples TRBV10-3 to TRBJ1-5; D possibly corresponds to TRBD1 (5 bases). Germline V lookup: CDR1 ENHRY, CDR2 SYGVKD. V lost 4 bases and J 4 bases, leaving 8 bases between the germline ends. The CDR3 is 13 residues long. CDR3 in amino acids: CAISGPGNQPQHF. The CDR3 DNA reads TGTGCCATCAGTGGACCAGGGAATCAGCCCCAGCATTTT.

CDR3 sequence reads: CASSLVPGEYNEQFF. As DNA, the CDR3 is TGTGCCAGCAGCTTGGTCCCGGGGGAATACAATGAGCAGTTCTTC. The chain couples TRBV5-5 to TRBJ2-1, with TRBD2 as a possible D gene (6 bases). Trimming left V 0 bases short and J 4 bases short, with 11 bases between. This CDR3 contains 15 residues. Germline lookup yields CDR1 SGHKS and CDR2 YYEKEE (reference sequence).

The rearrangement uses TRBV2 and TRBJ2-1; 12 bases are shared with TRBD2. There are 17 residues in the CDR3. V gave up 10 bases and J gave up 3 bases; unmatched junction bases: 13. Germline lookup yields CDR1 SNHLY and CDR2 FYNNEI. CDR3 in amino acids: CATSGALAGGNYNEQFF. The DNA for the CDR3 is TGTGCCACCTCCGGGGCGCTAGCGGGGGGGAACTACAATGAGCAGTTCTTC.

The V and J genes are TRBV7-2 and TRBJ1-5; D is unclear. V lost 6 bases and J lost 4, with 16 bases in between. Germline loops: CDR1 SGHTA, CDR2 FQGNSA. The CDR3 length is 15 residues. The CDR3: CASSSTGTWNQPQHF. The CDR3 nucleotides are TGTGCCAGCAGTTCGACGGGAACCTGGAATCAGCCCCAGCATTTT. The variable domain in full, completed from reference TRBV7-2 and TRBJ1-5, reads GAGVSQSPSNKVTEKGKDVELRCDPISGHTALYWYRQSLGQGLEFLIYFQGNSAPDKSGLPSDRFSAERTGGSVSTLTIQRTQQEDSAVYLCASSSTGTWNQPQHFGDGTRLSIL.

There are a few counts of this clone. The CDR3 is CASSAGAQTYEQYF. The CDR3 DNA reads TGTGCCAGTAGTGCAGGGGCGCAGACCTACGAGCAGTACTTC. This chain uses TRBV19 with TRBJ2-7; possibly TRBD1 for D (6 bases). The CDR3 covers 14 residues. The germline V and J ends were trimmed by 5 bases and 2 bases, with 13 bases remaining between them. Germline V lookup: CDR1 LNHDA, CDR2 SQIVND (reference sequence).

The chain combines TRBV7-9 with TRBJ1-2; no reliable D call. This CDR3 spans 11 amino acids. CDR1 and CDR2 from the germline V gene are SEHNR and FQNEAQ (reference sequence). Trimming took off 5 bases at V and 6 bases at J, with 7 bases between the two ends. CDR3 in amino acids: CASSQRDGYTF. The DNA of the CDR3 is TGTGCCAGCAGCCAAAGAGATGGCTACACCTTC.

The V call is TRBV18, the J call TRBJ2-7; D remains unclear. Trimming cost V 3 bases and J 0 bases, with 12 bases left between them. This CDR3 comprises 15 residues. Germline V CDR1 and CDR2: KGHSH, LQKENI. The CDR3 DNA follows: TGTGCCAGCTCACCGACTGACGGATTCTCCTACGAGCAGTACTTC. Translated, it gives CASSPTDGFSYEQYF.

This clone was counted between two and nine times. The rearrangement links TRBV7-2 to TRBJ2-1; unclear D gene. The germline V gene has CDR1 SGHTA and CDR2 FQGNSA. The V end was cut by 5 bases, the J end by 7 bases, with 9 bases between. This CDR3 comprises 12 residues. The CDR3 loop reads CASSVNRNEQFF. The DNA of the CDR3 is TGTGCCAGCAGCGTCAATAGAAATGAGCAGTTCTTC.

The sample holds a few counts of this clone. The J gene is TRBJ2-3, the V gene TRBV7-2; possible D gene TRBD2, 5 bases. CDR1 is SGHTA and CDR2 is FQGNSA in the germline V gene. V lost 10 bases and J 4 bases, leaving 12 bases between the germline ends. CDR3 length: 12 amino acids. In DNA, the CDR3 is TGTGCCACCCGGGCGGGCTCAGATACGCAGTATTTT. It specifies CATRAGSDTQYF.

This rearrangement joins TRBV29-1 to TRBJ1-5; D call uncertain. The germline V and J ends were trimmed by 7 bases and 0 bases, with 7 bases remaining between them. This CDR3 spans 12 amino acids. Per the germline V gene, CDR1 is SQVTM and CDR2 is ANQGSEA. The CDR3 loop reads CSGRNSNQPQHF. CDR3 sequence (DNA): TGCAGCGGCAGGAATAGCAATCAGCCCCAGCATTTT.

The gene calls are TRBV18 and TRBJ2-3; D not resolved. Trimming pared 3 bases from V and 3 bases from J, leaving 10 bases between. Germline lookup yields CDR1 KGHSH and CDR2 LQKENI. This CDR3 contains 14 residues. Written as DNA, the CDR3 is TGTGCCAGCTCACCCGGAGCCGGGACAGATACGCAGTATTTT. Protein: CASSPGAGTDTQYF.

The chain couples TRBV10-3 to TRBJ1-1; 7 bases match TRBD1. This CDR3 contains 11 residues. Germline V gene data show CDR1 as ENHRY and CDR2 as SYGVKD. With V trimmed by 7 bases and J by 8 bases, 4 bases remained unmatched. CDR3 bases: TGTGCCATCACGGCGGGACAGGAAGCTTTCTTT. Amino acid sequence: CAITAGQEAFF.

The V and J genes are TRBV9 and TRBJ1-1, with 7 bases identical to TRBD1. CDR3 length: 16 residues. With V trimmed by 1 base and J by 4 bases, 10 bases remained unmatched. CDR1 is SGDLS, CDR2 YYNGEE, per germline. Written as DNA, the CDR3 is TGTGCCAGCAGCGTACACTCCCGGACAGGTCGCACTGAAGCTTTCTTT. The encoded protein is CASSVHSRTGRTEAFF.

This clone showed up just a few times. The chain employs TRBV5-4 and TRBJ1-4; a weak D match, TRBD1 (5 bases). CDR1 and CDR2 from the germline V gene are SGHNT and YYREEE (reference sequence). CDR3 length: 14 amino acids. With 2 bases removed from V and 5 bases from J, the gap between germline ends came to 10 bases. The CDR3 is CASSLQAPNEKLFF. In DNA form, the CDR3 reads TGTGCCAGCAGCTTACAGGCCCCGAATGAAAAACTGTTTTTT.

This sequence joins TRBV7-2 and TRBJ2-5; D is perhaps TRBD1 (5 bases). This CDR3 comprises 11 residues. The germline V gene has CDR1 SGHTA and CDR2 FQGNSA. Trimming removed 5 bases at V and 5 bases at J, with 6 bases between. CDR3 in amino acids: CASSPGETQYF. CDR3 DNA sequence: TGTGCCAGCAGCCCAGGGGAGACCCAGTACTTC.

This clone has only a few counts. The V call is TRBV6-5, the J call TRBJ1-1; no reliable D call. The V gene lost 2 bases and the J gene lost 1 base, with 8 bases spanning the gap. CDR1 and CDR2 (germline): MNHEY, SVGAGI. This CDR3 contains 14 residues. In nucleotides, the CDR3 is TGTGCCAGCAGTTACGGGTCAGGGAACACTGAAGCTTTCTTT. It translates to CASSYGSGNTEAFF.

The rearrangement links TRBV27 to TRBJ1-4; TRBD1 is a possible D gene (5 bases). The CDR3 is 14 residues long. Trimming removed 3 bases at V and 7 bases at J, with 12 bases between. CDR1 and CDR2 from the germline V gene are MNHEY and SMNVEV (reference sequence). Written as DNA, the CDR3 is TGTGCCAGCAGTTTGGGCAGGGCCGGTGAAAAACTGTTTTTT. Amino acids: CASSLGRAGEKLFF.

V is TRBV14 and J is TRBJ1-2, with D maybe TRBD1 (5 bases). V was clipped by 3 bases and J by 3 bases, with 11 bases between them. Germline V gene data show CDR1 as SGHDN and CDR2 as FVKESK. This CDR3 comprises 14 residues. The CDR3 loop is CASSQNRGDYGYTF. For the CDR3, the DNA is TGTGCCAGCAGCCAGAATAGGGGTGACTATGGCTACACCTTC.

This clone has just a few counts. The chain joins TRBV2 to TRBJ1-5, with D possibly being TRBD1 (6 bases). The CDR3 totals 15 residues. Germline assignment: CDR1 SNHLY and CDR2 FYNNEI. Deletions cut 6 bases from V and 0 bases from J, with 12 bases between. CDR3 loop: CASRQQGYSNQPQHF. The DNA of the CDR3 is TGTGCCAGCAGGCAACAGGGATATAGCAATCAGCCCCAGCATTTT.

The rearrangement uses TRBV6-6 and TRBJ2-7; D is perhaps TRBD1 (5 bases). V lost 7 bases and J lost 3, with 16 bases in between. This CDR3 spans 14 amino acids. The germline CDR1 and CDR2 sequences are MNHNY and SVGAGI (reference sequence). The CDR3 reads CASIPKDKVYEQYF. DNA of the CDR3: TGTGCCAGCATTCCTAAGGACAAAGTCTACGAGCAGTACTTC.

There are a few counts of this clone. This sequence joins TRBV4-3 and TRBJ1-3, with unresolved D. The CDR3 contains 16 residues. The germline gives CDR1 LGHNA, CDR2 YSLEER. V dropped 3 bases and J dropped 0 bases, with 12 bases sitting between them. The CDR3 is CASSHSSAVSGNTIYF. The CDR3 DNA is TGCGCCAGCAGCCACAGCTCGGCGGTCTCTGGAAACACCATATATTTT.

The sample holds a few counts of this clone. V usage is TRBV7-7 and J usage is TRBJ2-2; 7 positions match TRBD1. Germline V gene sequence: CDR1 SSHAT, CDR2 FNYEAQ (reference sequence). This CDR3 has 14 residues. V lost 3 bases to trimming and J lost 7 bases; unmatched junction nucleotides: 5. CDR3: CASSFRTGRGELFF. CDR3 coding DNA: TGTGCCAGCAGCTTCAGGACAGGCCGCGGGGAGCTGTTTTTT.

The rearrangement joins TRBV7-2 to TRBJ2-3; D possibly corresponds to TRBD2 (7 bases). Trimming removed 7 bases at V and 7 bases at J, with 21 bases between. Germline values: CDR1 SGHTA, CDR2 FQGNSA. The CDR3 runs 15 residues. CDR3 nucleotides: TGTGCCAGCACAGAGTGGGCGGGGGACATAAATACGCAGTATTTT. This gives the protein CASTEWAGDINTQYF.

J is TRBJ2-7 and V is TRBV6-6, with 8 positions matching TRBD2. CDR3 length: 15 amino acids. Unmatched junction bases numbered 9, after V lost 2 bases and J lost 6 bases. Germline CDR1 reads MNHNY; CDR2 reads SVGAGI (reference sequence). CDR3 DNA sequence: TGTGCCAGCAGTTACCGAGGGAGCGGGGGTTTCGAGCAGTACTTC. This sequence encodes CASSYRGSGGFEQYF.

The CDR3: CASTSLAGPAEQYF. Here the CDR3 DNA reads TGCGCCAGCACCTCACTAGCGGGTCCGGCCGAGCAGTACTTC. The chain carries TRBV5-1 and TRBJ2-7, with 9 nucleotides matching TRBD2. The CDR3 runs to 14 residues. V lost 6 bases and J lost 6; bases outside the gene matches: 10. From germline, CDR1 is SGHRS and CDR2 YFSETQ.